This is a list of T cell receptor beta chains from one sample in a study of shared clonotypes between healthy human individuals. Profiling relied on immunoSEQ multiplex PCR, and the TCRdb table lists in-frame clones only, not all of them. The data contain more than 1.2 million clones, around 98.5% of them singletons. Sequencing was done on a sample of naive CD4+ T cells sorted from blood. These receptors originate from a young man in good health. The CDR3 runs from the conserved cysteine through the conserved F or W. A D gene is named only where the DNA matches it firmly. Size tells how often a clone was seen (once, few, many) or the class of an expanded clone, and some rows leave it out.

j_call v_call clone_size d_call cdr3_nt cdr3_aa
TRBJ1-5 TRBV14 few - TGTGCCAGCAGCCAAGGGGTTAATCAGCCCCAGCATTTT CASSQGVNQPQHF
TRBJ1-5 TRBV2 - - TGTGCCAGCTCCCGGGGCAAGCCCCAGCATTTT CASSRGKPQHF
TRBJ1-2 TRBV2 - TRBD1 TGTGCCAGCAGTGTGGAACAGGGGATGTATGGCTACACCTTC CASSVEQGMYGYTF
TRBJ2-3 TRBV7-9 - - TGTGCCAGCAGCTTATGGGAGACTAGCACAGATACGCAGTATTTT CASSLWETSTDTQYF
TRBJ2-2 TRBV10-1 once - TGCGCCAGCAGTGAGCCTGGGAGTAACACCGGGGAGCTGTTTTTT CASSEPGSNTGELFF
TRBJ2-3 TRBV7-2 - - TGTGCCAGCAGTCCATCGTCAATAGGGTGGTGGTATTTT CASSPSSIGWWYF
TRBJ1-5 TRBV6-6 - TRBD1 TGTGCCAGCAGCAGACAGGGCCAGCCCCAGCATTTT CASSRQGQPQHF
TRBJ2-2 TRBV7-8 - - TGTGCCAGCAACCCCGTTATTGGCGGGCTGTTTTTT CASNPVIGGLFF
TRBJ1-5 TRBV2 - - TGTGCCAGCAGCAACGACCAGCCCCAGCATTTT CASSNDQPQHF
TRBJ2-5 TRBV27 - - TGTGCCAGCAGTTCACATTCAAGGGAGACCCAGTACTTC CASSSHSRETQYF
TRBJ1-2 TRBV19 - TRBD1 TGTGCCAGTAGTATAGGGACAGGGGAAGATGGCTACACCTTC CASSIGTGEDGYTF
TRBJ2-7 TRBV18 - - TGTGCCAGCTCACACCCCCGGCAGTCTGGCCCTGAGCAGTACTTC CASSHPRQSGPEQYF
TRBJ2-1 TRBV5-1 - - TGCGCCAGCAGTGGTGGGGGATTCGGCAATGAGCAGTTCTTC CASSGGGFGNEQFF
TRBJ2-7 TRBV18 - - TGTGCCAGCTCATTCTCCCGCTCGGGGCCCCTAGAGCAGTACTTC CASSFSRSGPLEQYF
TRBJ1-1 TRBV9 - - TGTGCCAGCAGCCCCAGGCAGATGAACACTGAAGCTTTCTTT CASSPRQMNTEAFF
TRBJ1-4 TRBV28 once - TGTGCCAGCAGTCCGAGGACCTGGAATGAAAAACTGTTTTTT CASSPRTWNEKLFF
TRBJ1-2 TRBV9 once TRBD1 TGTGCCAGCAGCGGAACCCGGGACAGGACCCGATCCTCCTATGGCTACACCTTC CASSGTRDRTRSSYGYTF
TRBJ1-2 TRBV11-2 - - TGTGCCAGCAGCTCACTTCCATTTACTTATGGCTACACCTTC CASSSLPFTYGYTF
TRBJ2-7 TRBV6-5 - - TGTGCCAGCAGCTCGCGGACGGGTTCGGTCGAGCAGTACTTC CASSSRTGSVEQYF
TRBJ2-7 TRBV28 - - TGTGCCAGCAGTTCCCGGACCCCATACGAGCAGTACTTC CASSSRTPYEQYF
TRBJ2-2 TRBV18 - - TGTGCCAGCTCATTCCGGGGCAGGGGAAACACCGGGGAGCTGTTTTTT CASSFRGRGNTGELFF
TRBJ2-7 TRBV23-1 - TRBD1 TGCGCCAGCAGTCAAAGGACAGGGCATTCCGAGCAGTACTTC CASSQRTGHSEQYF
TRBJ2-1 TRBV27 - TRBD2 TGTGCCAGCAGTTTTCACCCCCGGTTAACGACTTGGGAGCGGGAGAGTAATGAGCAGTTCTTC CASSFHPRLTTWERESNEQFF
TRBJ2-7 TRBV6-5 - TRBD2 TGTGCCAGCAGTTACTCGGGTAGCGGGAGGTACGAGCAGTACTTC CASSYSGSGRYEQYF
TRBJ2-6 TRBV18 once TRBD1 TGTGCCAGCTCACGTGAGACAGGGGGCTCAGGGGCCAACGTCCTGACTTTC CASSRETGGSGANVLTF
TRBJ1-4 TRBV7-3 - - TGTGCCAGCAGCTTAGCGCAGGCCACTAATGAAAAACTGTTTTTT CASSLAQATNEKLFF
TRBJ2-7 TRBV7-2 - TRBD2 TGTGCCAGCAGCTTAAGTCGGCAGCGGGGGTCCTACGAGCAGTACTTC CASSLSRQRGSYEQYF
TRBJ2-2 TRBV2 - TRBD2 TGTGCCAGCAGTAGGGGGCTAGCGGGAACCGGGGAGCTGTTTTTT CASSRGLAGTGELFF
TRBJ1-5 TRBV28 - - TGTGCCAGCACCCTCCTGGGCAATCAGCCCCAGCATTTT CASTLLGNQPQHF
TRBJ1-5 TRBV5-1 - TRBD1 TGCGCCAGCAGCCCGGGGACAGATGAACAGCCCCAGCATTTT CASSPGTDEQPQHF
TRBJ2-3 TRBV11-2 - - TGTGCCAGCAGCTTCCCGGGGTCCCCCACAGATACGCAGTATTTT CASSFPGSPTDTQYF
TRBJ2-5 TRBV18 - TRBD1 TGTGCCAGCTCACCACCCCCGGGACAGGCGTACCAAGAGACCCAGTACTTC CASSPPPGQAYQETQYF
TRBJ2-1 TRBV10-1 - TRBD2 TGCGCCAGCAGGGACCCACTAGCGGGGTCCTACAATGAGCAGTTCTTC CASRDPLAGSYNEQFF
TRBJ2-7 TRBV27 - - TGTGCCAGCAGTTTCTATCCCCGGGACGTGGCCGACGAGCAGTACTTC CASSFYPRDVADEQYF
TRBJ2-2 TRBV5-1 - TRBD2 TGCGCCAGCAGCTTAGGACTAGCGGGAGCCGGGGAGCTGTTTTTT CASSLGLAGAGELFF
TRBJ1-2 TRBV11-2 - - TGTGCCAGCAGCTTCACGTATGGCTACACCTTC CASSFTYGYTF
TRBJ2-1 TRBV28 - - TGTGCCAGCAGGGGGCCCCCAATAGAGGAGCAGTTCTTC CASRGPPIEEQFF
TRBJ1-1 TRBV18 - - TGTGCCAGCTCACAAATTAGGGTGAAGGGGAACACTGAAGCTTTCTTT CASSQIRVKGNTEAFF
TRBJ2-5 TRBV28 - TRBD1 TGTGCCAGCAGTCGGACAGGGGGAATCCAAGAGACCCAGTACTTC CASSRTGGIQETQYF
TRBJ2-1 TRBV28 - TRBD2 TGTGCCAGCAGCCTATCGACTAGCGGGAGGAATGAGCAGTTCTTC CASSLSTSGRNEQFF
TRBJ2-2 TRBV18 - TRBD1 TGTGCCAGCTCACCACGGTCGATGAGAAGGGACAGGGGCACCGGGGAGCTGTTTTTT CASSPRSMRRDRGTGELFF
TRBJ2-1 TRBV18 - - TGTGCCAGCTCCCCGACCCCGTTGACAGGGAGCATTGTGGGGACTAGCTACAATGAGCAGTTCTTC CASSPTPLTGSIVGTSYNEQFF
TRBJ1-4 TRBV18 - TRBD1 TGTGCCAGCTCACCACTCGCCGGGACAGCTAATGAAAAACTGTTTTTT CASSPLAGTANEKLFF
TRBJ1-5 TRBV10-3 - TRBD1 TGTGCCATCAGTATGACAGGGGGGGATCAGCCCCAGCATTTT CAISMTGGDQPQHF
TRBJ1-1 TRBV5-1 - - TGCGCCAGCAGCCCGGGGTCTATGAACACTGAAGCTTTCTTT CASSPGSMNTEAFF
TRBJ2-2 TRBV4-1 - TRBD1 TGCGCCAGCAGCCAAGACACCGGGACAGCTCTCACCGGGGAGCTGTTTTTT CASSQDTGTALTGELFF
TRBJ1-5 TRBV10-3 - - TGTGCCATCAGTGAGTCGCATCCGAATCAGCCCCAGCATTTT CAISESHPNQPQHF
TRBJ1-4 TRBV11-2 - - TGTGCCAGCAGCCCCCGGCGCCCAACTAATGAAAAACTGTTTTTT CASSPRRPTNEKLFF
TRBJ2-2 TRBV18 - - TGTGCCAGCTCACTTAGCGGCAAGGGGACCGGGGAGCTGTTTTTT CASSLSGKGTGELFF
TRBJ1-5 TRBV19 few TRBD1 TGTGCCAGTACCTCGACAGGGGCACAGCCCCAGCATTTT CASTSTGAQPQHF
TRBJ2-7 TRBV18 - - TGTGCCAGCTCACAAACCAGGGGTTCTACGCTCCGCGAGCAGTACTTC CASSQTRGSTLREQYF
TRBJ2-2 TRBV7-9 - TRBD2 TGTGCCAGCAGCTCTCTAGCGGGGACCACCGGGGAGCTGTTTTTT CASSSLAGTTGELFF
TRBJ2-5 TRBV11-3 - TRBD1 TGTGCCAGCAGCTTAGGGACAGGGGACAGCCAAGAGACCCAGTACTTC CASSLGTGDSQETQYF
TRBJ2-1 TRBV7-2 - - TGTGCCAGCAGCCCACAGTCTACAGAGCAGTTCTTC CASSPQSTEQFF
TRBJ2-2 TRBV27 - - TGTGCCAGCAGTTTAATAGGGGGGACCGGGGAGCTGTTTTTT CASSLIGGTGELFF